The clone carrying this TCR beta chain was detected a few times. Its antigen is unknown. This entry comes from a study of T cells in Graves' hyperthyroidism and ophthalmopathy. Points from the study as a whole: Progression to ophthalmopathy was predicted a median of 6.5 months early.

Germline V gives CDR1 MNHNY, CDR2 SVGAGI (reference sequence). Trimming stripped 0 bases from V and 3 bases from J, with 13 bases between. The CDR3 sequence is 16 residues long. Researchers amplified the TCR beta CDR3 regions from RNA transcripts. Carried out on the TCR CDR3, a first-round RT-PCR used the HTBI primer set. TCRdb used MiXCR to reprocess the multiplex PCR reads, holding one entry per CDR3 protein. Of around 500,000 distinct CDR3 sequences listed, less than 15% are singletons. The origin of this receptor is a woman aged 40 to 49 with Graves' hyperthyroidism. The genes are TRBV6-6 and TRBJ2-3; D tentatively fits TRBD1 or TRBD2 (6 bases each). The sequenced sample was blood. The CDR3 sequence is CASSYSGGLGTDTQYF. The CDR3 DNA is TGTGCCAGCAGTTACTCCGGGGGCTTGGGAACAGATACGCAGTATTTT.